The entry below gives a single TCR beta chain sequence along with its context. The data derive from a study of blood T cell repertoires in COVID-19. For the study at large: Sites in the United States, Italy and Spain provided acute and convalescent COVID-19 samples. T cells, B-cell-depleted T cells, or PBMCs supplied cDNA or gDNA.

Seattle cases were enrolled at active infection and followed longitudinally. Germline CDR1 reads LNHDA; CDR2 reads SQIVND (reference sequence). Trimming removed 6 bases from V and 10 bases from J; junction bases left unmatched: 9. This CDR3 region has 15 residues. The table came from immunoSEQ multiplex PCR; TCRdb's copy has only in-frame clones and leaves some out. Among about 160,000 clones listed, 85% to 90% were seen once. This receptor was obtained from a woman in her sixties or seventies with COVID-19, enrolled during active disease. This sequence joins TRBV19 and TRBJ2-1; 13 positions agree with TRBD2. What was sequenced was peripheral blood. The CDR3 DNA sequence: TGTGCCAGTAGCAAGACTAGCGGGGGGTTTCGGGAGCAGTTCTTC. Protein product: CASSKTSGGFREQFF.